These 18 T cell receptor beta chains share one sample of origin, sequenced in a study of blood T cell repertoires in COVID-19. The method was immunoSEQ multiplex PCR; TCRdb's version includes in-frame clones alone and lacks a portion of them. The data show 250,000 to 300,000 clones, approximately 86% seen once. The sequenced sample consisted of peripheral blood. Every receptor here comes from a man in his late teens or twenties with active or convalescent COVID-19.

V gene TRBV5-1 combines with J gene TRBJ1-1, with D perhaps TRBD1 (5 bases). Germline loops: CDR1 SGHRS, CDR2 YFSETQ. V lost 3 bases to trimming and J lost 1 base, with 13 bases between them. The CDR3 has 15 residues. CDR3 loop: CASSSRLGGNTEAFF. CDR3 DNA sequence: TGCGCCAGCAGCTCACGGCTGGGGGGGAACACTGAAGCTTTCTTT.

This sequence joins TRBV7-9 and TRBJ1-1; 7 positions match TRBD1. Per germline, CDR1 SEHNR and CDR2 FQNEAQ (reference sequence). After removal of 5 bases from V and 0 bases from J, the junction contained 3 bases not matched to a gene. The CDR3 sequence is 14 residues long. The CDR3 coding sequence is TGTGCCAGCAGCCAGGGACAGATGAACACTGAAGCTTTCTTT. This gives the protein CASSQGQMNTEAFF.

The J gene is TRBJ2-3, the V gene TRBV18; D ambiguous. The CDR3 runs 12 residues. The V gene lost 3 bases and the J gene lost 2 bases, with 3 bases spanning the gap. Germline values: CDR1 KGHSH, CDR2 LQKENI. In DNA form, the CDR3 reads TGTGCCAGCTCACCCAACACAGATACGCAGTATTTT. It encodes CASSPNTDTQYF.

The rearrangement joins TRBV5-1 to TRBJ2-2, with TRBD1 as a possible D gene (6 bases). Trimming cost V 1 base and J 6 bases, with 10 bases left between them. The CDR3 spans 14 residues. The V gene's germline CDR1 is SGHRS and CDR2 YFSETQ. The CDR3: CASSLRAGAGELFF. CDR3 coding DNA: TGCGCCAGCAGCTTGAGGGCAGGGGCCGGGGAGCTGTTTTTT.

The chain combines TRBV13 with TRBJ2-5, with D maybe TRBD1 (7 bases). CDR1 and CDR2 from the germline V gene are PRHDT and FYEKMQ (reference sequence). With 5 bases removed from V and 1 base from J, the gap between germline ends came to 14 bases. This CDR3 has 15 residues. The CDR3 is CASSAGQEGQETQYF. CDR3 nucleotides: TGTGCCAGCAGCGCAGGACAGGAGGGCCAAGAGACCCAGTACTTC.

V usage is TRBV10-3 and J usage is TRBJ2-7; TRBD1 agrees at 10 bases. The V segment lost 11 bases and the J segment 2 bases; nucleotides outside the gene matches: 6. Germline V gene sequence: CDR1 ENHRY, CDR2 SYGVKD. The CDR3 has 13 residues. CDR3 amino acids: CAVAGQGTYEQYF. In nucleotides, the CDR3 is TGTGCCGTCGCGGGACAGGGGACCTACGAGCAGTACTTC.

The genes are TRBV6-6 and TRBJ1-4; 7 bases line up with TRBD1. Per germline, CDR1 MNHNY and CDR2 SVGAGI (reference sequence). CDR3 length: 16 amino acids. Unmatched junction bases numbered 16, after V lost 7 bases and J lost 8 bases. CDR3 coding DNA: TGTGCCAGCACCTCCAGGGGGAGTGGGGTTCACGAAAAACTGTTTTTT. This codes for CASTSRGSGVHEKLFF.

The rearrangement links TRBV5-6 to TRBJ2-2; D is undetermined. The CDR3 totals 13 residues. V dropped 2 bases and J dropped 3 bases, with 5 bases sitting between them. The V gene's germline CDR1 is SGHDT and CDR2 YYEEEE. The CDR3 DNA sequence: TGTGCCAGCAGCTTCCGGGACACCGGGGAGCTGTTTTTT. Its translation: CASSFRDTGELFF. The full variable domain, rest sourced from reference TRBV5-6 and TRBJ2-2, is DAGVTQSPTHLIKTRGQQVTLRCSPKSGHDTVSWYQQALGQGPQFIFQYYEEEERQRGNFPDRFSGHQFPNYSSELNVNALLLGDSALYLCASSFRDTGELFFGEGSRLTVL.

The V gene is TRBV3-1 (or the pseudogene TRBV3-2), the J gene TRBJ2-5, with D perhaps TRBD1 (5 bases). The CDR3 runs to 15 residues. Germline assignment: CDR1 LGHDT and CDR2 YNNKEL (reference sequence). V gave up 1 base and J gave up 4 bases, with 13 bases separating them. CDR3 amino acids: CASSQGQGPRETQYF. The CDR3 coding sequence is TGTGCCAGCAGCCAAGGGCAGGGCCCAAGAGAGACCCAGTACTTC.

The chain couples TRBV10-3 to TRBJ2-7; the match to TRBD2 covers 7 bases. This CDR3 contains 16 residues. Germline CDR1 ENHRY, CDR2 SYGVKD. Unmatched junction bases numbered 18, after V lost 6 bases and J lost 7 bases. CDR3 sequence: CAISTNSGAGVREQYF. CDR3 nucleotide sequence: TGTGCCATCAGCACGAACAGTGGGGCGGGGGTACGGGAGCAGTACTTC.

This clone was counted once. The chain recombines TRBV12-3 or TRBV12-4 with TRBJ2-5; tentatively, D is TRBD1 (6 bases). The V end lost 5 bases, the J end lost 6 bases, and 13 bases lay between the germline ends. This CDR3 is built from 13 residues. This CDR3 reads CASSPGWGQTQYF. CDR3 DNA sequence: TGTGCCAGCAGTCCTGGATGGGGGCAGACCCAGTACTTC.

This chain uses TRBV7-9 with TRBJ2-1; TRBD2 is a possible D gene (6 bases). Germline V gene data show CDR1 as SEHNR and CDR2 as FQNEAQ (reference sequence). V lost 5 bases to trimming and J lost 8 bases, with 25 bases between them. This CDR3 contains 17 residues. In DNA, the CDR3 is TGTGCCAGCAGCGCACTATACAAAACGGGGGTTCTTGATGAGCAGTTCTTC. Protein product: CASSALYKTGVLDEQFF. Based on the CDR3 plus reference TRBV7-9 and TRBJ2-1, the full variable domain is DTGVSQNPRHKITKRGQNVTFRCDPISEHNRLYWYRQTLGQGPEFLTYFQNEAQLEKSRLLSDRFSAERPKGSFSTLEIQRTEQGDSAMYLCASSALYKTGVLDEQFFGPGTRLTVL.

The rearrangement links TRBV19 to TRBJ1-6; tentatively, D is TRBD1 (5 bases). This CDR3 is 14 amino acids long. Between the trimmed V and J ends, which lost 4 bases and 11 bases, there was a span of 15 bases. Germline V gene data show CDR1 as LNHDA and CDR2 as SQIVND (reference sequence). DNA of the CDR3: TGTGCCAGTAGTACAGTCAGGGCTGAGGCACCCCTCCACTTT. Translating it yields CASSTVRAEAPLHF.

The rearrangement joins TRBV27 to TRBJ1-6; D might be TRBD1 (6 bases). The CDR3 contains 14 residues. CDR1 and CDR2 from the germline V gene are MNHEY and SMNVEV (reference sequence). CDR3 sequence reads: CVRGAFLFNSPLHF. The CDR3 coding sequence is TGTGTCCGGGGGGCATTCTTATTCAATTCACCCCTCCACTTT.

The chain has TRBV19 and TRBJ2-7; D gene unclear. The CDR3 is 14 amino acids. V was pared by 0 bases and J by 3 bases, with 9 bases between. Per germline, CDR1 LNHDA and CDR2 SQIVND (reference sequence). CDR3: CASSIDRKNYEQYF. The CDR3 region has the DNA TGTGCCAGTAGTATAGACAGGAAGAACTACGAGCAGTACTTC.

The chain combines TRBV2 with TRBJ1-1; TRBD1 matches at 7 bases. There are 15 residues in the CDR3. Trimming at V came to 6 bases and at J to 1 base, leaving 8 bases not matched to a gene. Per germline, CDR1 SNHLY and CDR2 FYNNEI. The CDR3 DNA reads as TGTGCCAGCAGGATAACCGGGACAGAGAACACTGAAGCTTTCTTT. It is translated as CASRITGTENTEAFF.

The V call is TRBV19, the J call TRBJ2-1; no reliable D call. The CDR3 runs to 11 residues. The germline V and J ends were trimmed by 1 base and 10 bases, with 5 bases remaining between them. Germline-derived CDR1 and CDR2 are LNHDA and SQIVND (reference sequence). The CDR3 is CASSIGREQFF. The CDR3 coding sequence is TGTGCCAGTAGTATAGGGAGAGAGCAGTTCTTC.

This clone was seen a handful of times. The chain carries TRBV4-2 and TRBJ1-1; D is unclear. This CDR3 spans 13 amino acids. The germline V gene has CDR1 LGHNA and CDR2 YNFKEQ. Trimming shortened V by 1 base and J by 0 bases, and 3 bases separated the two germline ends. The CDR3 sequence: CASSQAMNTEAFF. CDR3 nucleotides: TGTGCCAGCAGCCAAGCTATGAACACTGAAGCTTTCTTT.